This T cell receptor (beta chain) was recorded in a study of shared clonotypes between healthy human individuals. Study information: Each donor had three CD4 naive, three CD4 memory, two CD8 naive and one CD8 memory plate.

General observations from the study: Researchers sampled only blood; tissue repertoires likely differ. When compared with the clonotypes that were shared by all four sorted-subset donors, the non-shared clonotypes turned out to have lower generation probabilities. Among the subsets, naive ones generally showed larger estimated richness than memory ones.

Trimming pared 4 bases from V and 3 bases from J, leaving 9 bases between. Germline V gene data show CDR1 as SGHVS and CDR2 as FQNEAQ. The CDR3 is 14 residues long. Only in-frame clones appear in the TCRdb table, and some are missing; sequencing was by immunoSEQ multiplex PCR. The sample shows under 2.5 million clones, just under 95% of them seen only once. In regard to this clone: Its antigen is unknown.

Input material: naive CD4+ T cells from PBMCs. Subset described: CD45RA+ positively selected. This TCR was sampled from a man between 18 and 35 years old in good health. Some clones in this sample may be carry-over from other donors' samples. The chain links TRBV7-8 to TRBJ2-2, with D perhaps assigned TRBD1 or TRBD2 (5 bases each). The CDR3 loop is CASSSQGDTGELFF. The CDR3 DNA sequence: TGTGCCAGCAGCTCCCAGGGAGACACCGGGGAGCTGTTTTTT.